These 30 T cell receptor beta chains were all obtained from the same sample, sequenced in a study of shared clonotypes between healthy human individuals. Only in-frame clones appear in the TCRdb table, and some are missing; sequencing was by immunoSEQ multiplex PCR. The data show more than 1.2 million clones, with 98% to 99% seen just once and roughly 0.36% held by the top ten. Sequences were obtained from naive CD4+ T cells sorted from blood. Subset here: CD45RA+ positively selected. The receptors were sampled from a man younger than 45 in good health.

The chain has TRBV27 and TRBJ2-2, with TRBD2 as a possible D gene (8 bases). CDR3 length: 18 amino acids. CDR1 is MNHEY and CDR2 is SMNVEV in the germline V gene (reference sequence). The ends were cut back, 6 bases at V and 1 base at J, with 21 bases in the middle. CDR3 sequence: CASSSAGDRVRNTGELFF. CDR3 DNA: TGTGCCAGCAGCTCAGCGGGAGACAGGGTGCGGAACACCGGGGAGCTGTTTTTT.

The gene calls are TRBV5-5 and TRBJ2-7; D uncertain. CDR3 size: 12 residues. Per germline, CDR1 SGHKS and CDR2 YYEKEE (reference sequence). V was trimmed by 2 bases and J by 4 bases, leaving 7 bases between them. The CDR3 bases are TGTGCCAGCAGCTTCCGAGAGTACGAGCAGTACTTC. Translating it yields CASSFREYEQYF.

This chain links TRBV11-3 with TRBJ2-1; possibly TRBD2 for D (6 bases). The V gene's germline CDR1 is SGHNT and CDR2 YENEEA. V lost 0 bases and J lost 2, with 14 bases in between. CDR3 length: 17 amino acids. The CDR3 DNA sequence: TGTGCCAGCAGCTTAGATTCTGCGGGACTGCCCTACAATGAGCAGTTCTTC. Its translation is CASSLDSAGLPYNEQFF.

The chain is built from TRBV18 and TRBJ2-7; 13 positions match TRBD2. V lost 2 bases to trimming and J lost 2 bases; unmatched junction nucleotides: 3. This CDR3 has 16 amino acids. The V gene's germline CDR1 is KGHSH and CDR2 LQKENI. The CDR3 spells CASSPKGTSGTYEQYF. The CDR3 DNA reads TGTGCCAGCTCACCAAAAGGGACTAGCGGGACCTACGAGCAGTACTTC.

This clone has only one observation. The chain links TRBV2 to TRBJ2-3; D may be TRBD2 (5 bases). V lost 4 bases and J 4 bases, leaving 9 bases between the germline ends. Per germline, CDR1 SNHLY and CDR2 FYNNEI. The CDR3 consists of 13 residues. In DNA, the CDR3 is TGTGCCAGCAGTGCGCGGAGGCCAGATACGCAGTATTTT. This sequence encodes CASSARRPDTQYF.

The rearrangement joins TRBV7-9 to TRBJ1-5; 8 bases map to TRBD1. The CDR3 is made up of 14 amino acids. CDR1 and CDR2 (germline): SEHNR, FQNEAQ (reference sequence). The J segment lost 6 bases and the V segment lost 5 bases, leaving 6 bases of the junction unmatched. As DNA, the CDR3 is TGTGCCAGCAGCGGCAGGGGGCAGGCTCAGCCCCAGCATTTT. Protein sequence: CASSGRGQAQPQHF.

The J gene is TRBJ2-1, the V gene TRBV9, with D maybe TRBD2 (5 bases). Deletions cut 4 bases from V and 4 bases from J, with 12 bases between. CDR3 length: 14 amino acids. Germline CDR1 is SGDLS and CDR2 is YYNGEE. CDR3 loop: CASSISSGYNEQFF. CDR3 sequence (DNA): TGTGCCAGCAGCATCAGCAGCGGTTACAATGAGCAGTTCTTC.

The chain carries TRBV6-5 and TRBJ2-1; TRBD2 might be the D (7 bases). There are 14 residues in the CDR3. Germline V gene sequence: CDR1 MNHEY, CDR2 SVGAGI. V lost 2 bases and J lost 6, with 11 bases in between. CDR3 nucleotide sequence: TGTGCCAGCAGTTACAGGGGGGGGTCCAATGAGCAGTTCTTC. Protein: CASSYRGGSNEQFF.

This chain uses TRBV5-5 with TRBJ2-4, with TRBD2 matching over 8 bases. Germline CDR1 SGHKS, CDR2 YYEKEE (reference sequence). CDR3 size: 16 residues. V shed 4 bases and J 5 bases; nucleotides not matched to a gene: 11. CDR3 in DNA: TGTGCCAGCAGCCTAGGACTAGCAACAGCGGAAAACATTCAGTACTTC. Translation gives CASSLGLATAENIQYF.

The rearrangement links TRBV7-9 to TRBJ1-2; tentative D call: TRBD1 (6 bases). V lost 5 bases and J 3 bases, leaving 13 bases between the germline ends. CDR1 and CDR2 (germline): SEHNR, FQNEAQ (reference sequence). The CDR3 has 14 amino acids. The CDR3 loop reads CASSPETGYYGYTF. The CDR3 DNA sequence: TGTGCCAGCAGCCCCGAGACAGGTTACTATGGCTACACCTTC.

CDR3 region: CASRLAGGSYEQYF. CDR3 nucleotide sequence: TGCGCCAGCAGGCTAGCGGGAGGGAGCTACGAGCAGTACTTC. The chain joins TRBV5-1 to TRBJ2-7; TRBD2 aligns across 12 bases. V was pared by 5 bases and J by 3 bases, with 3 bases of the junction left unmatched. The germline V gene encodes CDR1 SGHRS and CDR2 YFSETQ. CDR3 size: 14 residues. Together with reference TRBV5-1 and TRBJ2-7, the CDR3 gives the full variable domain: KAGVTQTPRYLIKTRGQQVTLSCSPISGHRSVSWYQQTPGQGLQFLFEYFSETQRNKGNFPGRFSGRQFSNSRSEMNVSTLELGDSALYLCASRLAGGSYEQYFGPGTRLTVT.

This clone was seen only a few times. CDR3 bases: TGTGCCAGCAGCCAAAAGCCTGGGACCAATCAGCCCCAGCATTTT. It yields the protein CASSQKPGTNQPQHF. The chain is built from TRBV4-2 and TRBJ1-5, with D perhaps matching TRBD1 (5 bases). The CDR3 loop spans 15 amino acids. Trimming pared 2 bases from V and 3 bases from J, leaving 11 bases between. In germline, CDR1 is LGHNA, CDR2 YNFKEQ.

The chain recombines TRBV11-2 with TRBJ2-3; TRBD2 matches at 8 bases. CDR1 is SGHAT, CDR2 FQNNGV, per germline. The trim removed 3 bases at V and 5 bases at J, leaving 4 bases unmatched. This CDR3 is built from 14 residues. CDR3 residues: CASSFSGGGDTQYF. The CDR3 DNA is TGTGCCAGCAGCTTTTCCGGGGGGGGAGATACGCAGTATTTT. The entire variable domain, with the rest obtained from reference TRBV11-2 and TRBJ2-3, is as follows: EAGVAQSPRYKIIEKRQSVAFWCNPISGHATLYWYQQILGQGPKLLIQFQNNGVVDDSQLPKDRFSAERLKGVDSTLKIQPAKLEDSAVYLCASSFSGGGDTQYFGPGTRLTVL.

The rearrangement joins TRBV28 to TRBJ2-4; D is unclear. Deletions cut 1 base from V and 0 bases from J, with 10 bases between. The CDR3 is 16 residues long. Germline values: CDR1 MDHEN, CDR2 SYDVKM. Written as DNA, the CDR3 is TGTGCCAGCAGTTTATTTAGATTAATAGCCAAAAACATTCAGTACTTC. Translation gives CASSLFRLIAKNIQYF.

This clone was counted once. The chain recombines TRBV9 with TRBJ2-7; D is ambiguous. There are 14 residues in the CDR3. The germline CDR1 and CDR2 sequences are SGDLS and YYNGEE. Trimming cost V 2 bases and J 4 bases, with 13 bases left between them. This CDR3 reads CASSVRSFSYEQYF. The CDR3 region has the DNA TGTGCCAGCAGCGTGAGGTCATTCTCTTACGAGCAGTACTTC.

The chain uses TRBV9 and TRBJ1-1, with TRBD1 matching 7 bases. The CDR3 has 14 residues. Germline V gives CDR1 SGDLS, CDR2 YYNGEE. V shed 0 bases, J shed 3 bases, and the junction held 2 bases outside the gene matches. CDR3: CASSVEQGDTEAFF. The CDR3 DNA sequence: TGTGCCAGCAGCGTAGAGCAGGGGGACACTGAAGCTTTCTTT. Using reference TRBV9 and TRBJ1-1 for the parts outside the CDR3, the full variable domain is DSGVTQTPKHLITATGQRVTLRCSPRSGDLSVYWYQQSLDQGLQFLIQYYNGEERAKGNILERFSAQQFPDLHSELNLSSLELGDSALYFCASSVEQGDTEAFFGQGTRLTVV.

The chain employs TRBV5-1 and TRBJ2-1; 9 bases fit TRBD2. This CDR3 comprises 16 residues. Trimming at V came to 3 bases and at J to 9 bases, leaving 13 bases not matched to a gene. Germline lookup yields CDR1 SGHRS and CDR2 YFSETQ. The DNA of the CDR3 is TGCGCCAGCAGCTCAATAGCGGGAGTAGGCCAGGCTGAGCAGTTCTTC. Translating it yields CASSSIAGVGQAEQFF.

The chain recombines TRBV2 with TRBJ2-3; D may be TRBD2 (6 bases). Germline values: CDR1 SNHLY, CDR2 FYNNEI. Trimming took off 7 bases at V and 7 bases at J, with 12 bases between the two ends. The CDR3 loop spans 12 amino acids. The CDR3 DNA sequence: TGTGCCAGCAAGGGACTGGGAAATACGCAGTATTTT. It yields the protein CASKGLGNTQYF.

V is TRBV18 and J is TRBJ1-1; D is uncertain. This CDR3 spans 15 amino acids. Germline CDR1 is KGHSH and CDR2 is LQKENI. Deletions cut 6 bases from V and 0 bases from J, with 14 bases between. CDR3 in amino acids: CASSPAATLNTEAFF. The CDR3 nucleotides read TGTGCCAGCTCCCCAGCAGCGACACTGAACACTGAAGCTTTCTTT.

The table lists this clone with a count of one. This sample includes further DNA sequences coding for the same CDR3. This chain links TRBV6-5 with TRBJ1-2, with D perhaps matching TRBD1 (6 bases). This CDR3 has 13 residues. The germline gives CDR1 MNHEY, CDR2 SVGAGI. Trimming pared 5 bases from V and 2 bases from J, leaving 9 bases between. The CDR3 region is CASSRTENYGYTF. CDR3 nucleotides: TGTGCCAGCAGTAGGACAGAGAACTATGGCTACACCTTC.

The chain uses TRBV5-1 and TRBJ1-1; D ambiguous. CDR1 is SGHRS and CDR2 is YFSETQ in the germline V gene. The V and J ends lost 0 bases and 1 base respectively, with 10 bases between them. This CDR3 region has 15 residues. CDR3 sequence (DNA): TGCGCCAGCAGCTTGGGAAGCAGTAGGAACACTGAAGCTTTCTTT. Translation: CASSLGSSRNTEAFF. The full variable domain, rest sourced from reference TRBV5-1 and TRBJ1-1, is KAGVTQTPRYLIKTRGQQVTLSCSPISGHRSVSWYQQTPGQGLQFLFEYFSETQRNKGNFPGRFSGRQFSNSRSEMNVSTLELGDSALYLCASSLGSSRNTEAFFGQGTRLTVV.

The chain links TRBV10-1 to TRBJ2-3; D is ambiguous. The CDR3 contains 16 residues. Germline V lookup: CDR1 WNHNN, CDR2 SYGVQD (reference sequence). Trimming cost V 0 bases and J 2 bases, with 12 bases left between them. CDR3 sequence: CASSESGRPHTDTQYF. Written as DNA, the CDR3 is TGCGCCAGCAGTGAGTCTGGCCGTCCCCACACAGATACGCAGTATTTT.

The rearrangement uses TRBV11-2 and TRBJ1-5; no clear D gene. Germline CDR1 is SGHAT and CDR2 is FQNNGV. Trimming took 3 bases from V and 0 from J, leaving 12 bases between them. The CDR3 runs to 16 residues. Here the CDR3 reads CASSFTVGYSNQPQHF. DNA for the CDR3: TGTGCCAGCAGCTTCACGGTCGGGTATAGCAATCAGCCCCAGCATTTT.

The chain couples TRBV11-2 to TRBJ2-7; D is perhaps TRBD1 (6 bases). Deletions cut 2 bases from V and 3 bases from J, with 20 bases between. The CDR3 is made up of 17 amino acids. Per the germline V gene, CDR1 is SGHAT and CDR2 is FQNNGV. This CDR3 reads CASSLSPGDPRDYEQYF. In nucleotides, the CDR3 is TGTGCCAGCAGCTTAAGTCCAGGGGACCCGAGAGACTACGAGCAGTACTTC.

The J gene is TRBJ1-1, the V gene TRBV4-1, with a tentative D call TRBD1 (5 bases). V was pared by 6 bases and J by 3 bases, with 20 bases between. Germline lookup yields CDR1 MGHRA and CDR2 YSYEKL. The CDR3 extends over 16 amino acids. CDR3 sequence (DNA): TGCGCCAGCAGAGTACCGCCGGGGGGTTTAGACACTGAAGCTTTCTTT. Protein: CASRVPPGGLDTEAFF.

J is TRBJ2-7 and V is TRBV28; maybe TRBD2 (6 bases). The CDR3 loop spans 11 amino acids. V was cut by 8 bases and J by 6 bases, with 11 bases left in between. Per germline, CDR1 MDHEN and CDR2 SYDVKM. The DNA for the CDR3 is TGTGCCAGCCGGGAGCAGGTCGAGCAGTACTTC. Its translation is CASREQVEQYF.

To note about this clone: Other nucleotide sequences in the sample specify the same CDR3. This chain uses TRBV28 with TRBJ2-3; tentative D call: TRBD2 (6 bases). The CDR3 sequence is 13 residues long. Trimming removed 6 bases at V and 0 bases at J, with 7 bases between. The germline V gene encodes CDR1 MDHEN and CDR2 SYDVKM. The CDR3 DNA reads TGTGCCAGCAGGGAGGGAAGCACAGATACGCAGTATTTT. Translated: CASREGSTDTQYF.

With regard to this clone: The same CDR3 can be traced to other DNA sequences in this sample. The chain recombines TRBV11-2 with TRBJ2-3; D is possibly TRBD1 (5 bases). Between the trimmed V and J ends, which lost 1 base and 3 bases, there was a span of 5 bases. Germline CDR1 and CDR2: SGHAT and FQNNGV. The length of the CDR3 is 13 residues. The DNA of the CDR3 is TGTGCCAGCAGCTTAGCAGGGACAGATACGCAGTATTTT. Its protein product is CASSLAGTDTQYF.

With respect to this clone: Within the sample, other DNA sequences also encode this same CDR3. The V and J genes are TRBV6-5 and TRBJ1-2; the D is unclear. The CDR3 contains 15 residues. The germline V gene has CDR1 MNHEY and CDR2 SVGAGI. V was shortened by 0 bases and J by 0 bases, with 8 bases between the two germline ends. The CDR3 region has the DNA TGTGCCAGCAGTTACTCGAGGTCATCTAACTATGGCTACACCTTC. This codes for CASSYSRSSNYGYTF.

The chain employs TRBV18 and TRBJ1-1, with 7 bases identical to TRBD1. The CDR3 loop spans 17 amino acids. Germline V CDR1 and CDR2: KGHSH, LQKENI. J gave up 1 base and V 3 bases, and 11 bases lay outside the gene matches. The chain's CDR3 is CASSPRQGWEENTEAFF. Here the CDR3 DNA reads TGTGCCAGCTCACCTCGACAGGGTTGGGAGGAGAACACTGAAGCTTTCTTT.